One sample yielded the 14 T cell receptor beta chains listed below, sequenced in a study of blood T cells in healthy people across ages. The second PCR ran about 6 to 11 cycles with a sample-barcoded 5' primer and J-beta primers. TCRdb redid the calling of the 5' RACE reads with MiXCR, one entry per CDR3 protein. The sample holds under 1,000,000 distinct CDR3 sequences, 35% to 50% seen once. The sample taken for sequencing was blood. These receptors were taken from a man aged 80 or over in good health.

The genes are TRBV10-1 and TRBJ1-6; the D gene is possibly TRBD1 (6 bases). Germline V CDR1 and CDR2: WNHNN, SYGVQD (reference sequence). This CDR3 has 14 amino acids. Trimming took 6 bases from V and 5 from J, leaving 11 bases between them. The CDR3 DNA follows: TGCGCCAGCAGGAAAAACAGGGATAATTCACCCCTCCACTTT. Encoded protein: CASRKNRDNSPLHF.

The J gene is TRBJ2-1, the V gene TRBV12-3 or TRBV12-4; no firm D call. Trimming left V 11 bases short and J 0 bases short, with 11 bases between. This CDR3 spans 13 amino acids. CDR3 protein: CAGTPSSYNEQFF. In DNA form, the CDR3 reads TGTGCCGGCACCCCAAGCTCCTACAATGAGCAGTTCTTC.

Only one count was recorded for this clonotype. At one boundary the junction diverges from the germline segment, which might be a read error. The genes are TRBV11-2 and TRBJ2-6; D tentatively reads TRBD1 or TRBD2 (5 bases each). The CDR3 has 19 residues. From germline, CDR1 is SGHAT and CDR2 FQNNGV. The DNA of the CDR3 is TGTCCCAGCCGGAGTGGGGGTTCCCCGCTAATCTCTGGGGCCAACGTCCTGACTTTC. Residues: CPSRSGGSPLISGANVLTF. The full variable domain, rest sourced from reference TRBV11-2 and TRBJ2-6, is EAGVAQSPRYKIIEKRQSVAFWCNPISGHATLYWYQQILGQGPKLLIQFQNNGVVDDSQLPKDRFSAERLKGVDSTLKIQPAKLEDSAVYLCPSRSGGSPLISGANVLTFGAGSRLTVL.

The chain has TRBV29-1 and TRBJ2-2; possible D gene TRBD1, 5 bases. The CDR3 contains 12 residues. Trimming cost V 7 bases and J 3 bases, with 9 bases left between them. The germline CDR1 and CDR2 sequences are SQVTM and ANQGSEA. This chain's CDR3 is CSAEGDTGELFF. CDR3 coding DNA: TGCAGCGCCGAAGGGGACACCGGGGAGCTGTTTTTT.

This clonotype was seen a few times. The chain links TRBV6-6 to TRBJ2-7; 10 nucleotides agree with TRBD1. J was trimmed by 3 bases and V by 5 bases; bases with no gene match: 10. CDR3 length: 16 amino acids. The germline V gene encodes CDR1 MNHNY and CDR2 SVGAGI (reference sequence). CDR3 protein: CASSGQGDSFFYEQYF. CDR3 DNA sequence: TGTGCCAGCAGTGGACAGGGGGATAGCTTTTTCTACGAGCAGTACTTC.

This clonotype was seen repeatedly, ten times or more. This chain connects TRBV12-3 or TRBV12-4 to TRBJ2-5; unclear D gene. Deletions cut 5 bases from V and 5 bases from J, with 12 bases between. CDR3 length equals 13 residues. The CDR3 reads CASSLGSRETQYF. The DNA for the CDR3 is TGTGCCAGCAGTCTGGGTTCAAGGGAGACCCAGTACTTC.

The V gene is TRBV10-1, the J gene TRBJ2-7; the D gene is possibly TRBD1 (6 bases). V lost 4 bases, J lost 4 bases, and 20 bases lay in between. The CDR3 covers 16 residues. Germline lookup yields CDR1 WNHNN and CDR2 SYGVQD (reference sequence). The DNA for the CDR3 is TGCGCCAGCAGTGTTACAGGGCAGTCTAGGGGTTACGAGCAGTACTTC. This gives the protein CASSVTGQSRGYEQYF.

CDR3 in amino acids: CASSQVGGLDQVAFF. Written as DNA, the CDR3 is TGTGCCAGCAGCCAAGTCGGGGGGCTGGATCAAGTGGCTTTCTTT. The chain has TRBV4-2 and TRBJ1-1, with D perhaps matching TRBD1 (6 bases). The CDR3 sequence is 15 residues long. The V end lost 1 base, the J end lost 11 bases, and 20 bases lay between the germline ends. The germline V gene encodes CDR1 LGHNA and CDR2 YNFKEQ.

This clonotype appeared a single time. This rearrangement joins TRBV27 to TRBJ1-2, with D unresolved. Looked up from germline, CDR1 is MNHEY and CDR2 is SMNVEV (reference sequence). This CDR3 spans 13 amino acids. Trimming left V 5 bases short and J 4 bases short, with 11 bases between. CDR3 amino acids: CASSIDRGYGYTF. CDR3 coding DNA: TGTGCCAGCAGTATTGACCGGGGCTATGGCTACACCTTC.

This clonotype was seen only a few times. The J gene is TRBJ2-5, the V gene TRBV6-5; perhaps TRBD2 as D (6 bases). The ends were cut back, 5 bases at V and 5 bases at J, with 12 bases in the middle. In germline, CDR1 is MNHEY, CDR2 SVGAGI. The CDR3 is made up of 13 amino acids. The CDR3 region is CASSKTREETQYF. In nucleotides, the CDR3 is TGTGCCAGCAGTAAGACTAGGGAGGAGACCCAGTACTTC.

The chain joins TRBV24-1 to TRBJ2-3; D might be TRBD2 (5 bases). The CDR3 has 12 residues. Looked up from germline, CDR1 is KGHDR and CDR2 is SFDVKD. Trimming removed 7 bases from V and 7 bases from J, with 11 bases in between. The CDR3 spells CATSVGSNTQYF. DNA of the CDR3: TGTGCCACCAGCGTTGGGAGTAATACGCAGTATTTT.

This clonotype was picked up a small number of times. The V gene is TRBV7-7, the J gene TRBJ2-6; D unresolved. The germline V gene encodes CDR1 SSHAT and CDR2 FNYEAQ (reference sequence). The CDR3 consists of 14 residues. The germline V and J ends were trimmed by 3 bases and 4 bases, with 7 bases remaining between them. The CDR3 sequence is CASSFAAGANVLTF. The CDR3 DNA reads as TGTGCCAGCAGCTTTGCCGCAGGGGCCAACGTCCTGACTTTC.

The chain recombines TRBV5-6 with TRBJ2-7; 12 bases map to TRBD1. Germline assignment: CDR1 SGHDT and CDR2 YYEEEE. Germline trimming cut 5 bases from V and 7 bases from J; bases unmatched to any gene: 13. This CDR3 region has 16 residues. The CDR3 loop reads CASSWDRGPYNNEQYF. CDR3 bases: TGTGCCAGCAGTTGGGACAGGGGGCCATACAACAATGAGCAGTACTTC. Together with reference TRBV5-6 and TRBJ2-7, the CDR3 gives the full variable domain: DAGVTQSPTHLIKTRGQQVTLRCSPKSGHDTVSWYQQALGQGPQFIFQYYEEEERQRGNFPDRFSGHQFPNYSSELNVNALLLGDSALYLCASSWDRGPYNNEQYFGPGTRLTVT.

This rearrangement joins TRBV20-1 to TRBJ2-3, with D perhaps matching TRBD1 (5 bases). This CDR3 region has 15 residues. Trimming stripped 4 bases from V and 2 bases from J, with 16 bases between. Germline V CDR1 and CDR2: DFQATT, SNEGSKA (reference sequence). CDR3: CSAIPRVPSTDTQYF. The DNA for the CDR3 is TGCAGTGCTATCCCCAGGGTTCCCTCCACAGATACGCAGTATTTT.